The entry that follows covers one TCR beta chain sequence. The target antigen is unknown. PCR amplification relied on 60 Vbeta primers (plus 13 Jbeta primers). Profiled with immunoSEQ multiplex PCR; TCRdb holds only in-frame clones, not every one. The sample yields approximately 150,000 clones, 73% seen once. The CDR3 is 16 amino acids. From germline, CDR1 is SGHTA and CDR2 FQGNSA. Trimming removed 2 bases from V and 8 bases from J, with 18 bases in between. This sample was included in a study of cytomegalovirus exposure and HLA in healthy donors. Regarding the study as a whole: The presence/absence work took it that sequencing depth was about the same across donors. About 87% or about 30% of the time was how often most TCR beta V segments were productive, according to an earlier analysis.

This sequence was found in a young woman in good health and CMV-seronegative. The gene calls are TRBV7-2 and TRBJ2-2, with TRBD2 as a possible D gene (6 bases). Source material: PBMCs. The CDR3 loop reads CASSLLPPSGVGELFF. The CDR3 DNA is TGTGCCAGCAGCTTACTCCCCCCATCGGGAGTAGGGGAGCTGTTTTTT.